Listed here are 4 T cell receptor beta chains from one sample, sequenced in a study of cytomegalovirus exposure and HLA in healthy donors. Generated by immunoSEQ multiplex PCR, the TCRdb table keeps only in-frame clones and is missing some. This table has nearly 200,000 clones, approximately 80% appearing once. Sequencing was performed on PBMCs. The receptors come from a woman in her 30s in good health and CMV-seropositive.

This clone was detected a few times. V gene TRBV7-2 combines with J gene TRBJ2-7; 10 bases align to TRBD1. The CDR3 has 15 residues. The germline V gene has CDR1 SGHTA and CDR2 FQGNSA. After removal of 6 bases from V and 2 bases from J, the junction contained 7 bases not matched to a gene. In DNA form, the CDR3 reads TGTGCCAGCAGGTATACCGGGACAGGGGCCTACGAGCAGTACTTC. As protein: CASRYTGTGAYEQYF.

The chain employs TRBV7-9 and TRBJ2-7; TRBD1 matches 9 bases. Germline trimming cut 0 bases from V and 0 bases from J; bases unmatched to any gene: 9. Germline CDR1 SEHNR, CDR2 FQNEAQ (reference sequence). This CDR3 is built from 18 residues. CDR3 residues: CASSLATGGALSSYEQYF. The CDR3 DNA is TGTGCCAGCAGCTTAGCGACAGGGGGGGCTCTGAGCTCCTACGAGCAGTACTTC.

This clone has only one observation. This chain joins TRBV19 and TRBJ2-5; 11 positions agree with TRBD2. Germline CDR1 LNHDA, CDR2 SQIVND (reference sequence). With 6 bases clipped from V and 4 bases from J, the junction kept 1 base outside the gene matches. There are 13 residues in the CDR3. The CDR3 sequence: CASRGLAGETQYF. As DNA, the CDR3 is TGTGCCAGTAGAGGACTAGCGGGAGAGACCCAGTACTTC.

The rearrangement uses TRBV28 and TRBJ1-3, with D perhaps matching TRBD1 (5 bases). CDR1 MDHEN and CDR2 SYDVKM come from the germline V gene. The CDR3 has 15 residues. Trimming cost V 3 bases and J 2 bases, with 11 bases left between them. DNA for the CDR3: TGTGCCAGCAGTTTTGACAGCGAGACTGGAAACACCATATATTTT. Its protein product is CASSFDSETGNTIYF.